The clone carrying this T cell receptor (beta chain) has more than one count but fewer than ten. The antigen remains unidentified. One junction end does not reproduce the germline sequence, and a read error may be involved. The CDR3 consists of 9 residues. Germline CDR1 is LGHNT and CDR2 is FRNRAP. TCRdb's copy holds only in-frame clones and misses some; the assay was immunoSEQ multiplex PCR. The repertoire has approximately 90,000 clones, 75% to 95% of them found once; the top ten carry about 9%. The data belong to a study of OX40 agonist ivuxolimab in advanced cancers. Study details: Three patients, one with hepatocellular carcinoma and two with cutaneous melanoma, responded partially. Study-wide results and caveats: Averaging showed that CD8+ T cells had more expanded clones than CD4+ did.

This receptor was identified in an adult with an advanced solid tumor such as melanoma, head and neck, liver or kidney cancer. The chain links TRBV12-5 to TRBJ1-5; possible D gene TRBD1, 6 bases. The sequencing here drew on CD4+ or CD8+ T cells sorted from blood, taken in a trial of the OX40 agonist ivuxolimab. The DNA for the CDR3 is TGTGCTAGTGGCCACAGGGTGGGTTTT. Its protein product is CASGHRVGF.